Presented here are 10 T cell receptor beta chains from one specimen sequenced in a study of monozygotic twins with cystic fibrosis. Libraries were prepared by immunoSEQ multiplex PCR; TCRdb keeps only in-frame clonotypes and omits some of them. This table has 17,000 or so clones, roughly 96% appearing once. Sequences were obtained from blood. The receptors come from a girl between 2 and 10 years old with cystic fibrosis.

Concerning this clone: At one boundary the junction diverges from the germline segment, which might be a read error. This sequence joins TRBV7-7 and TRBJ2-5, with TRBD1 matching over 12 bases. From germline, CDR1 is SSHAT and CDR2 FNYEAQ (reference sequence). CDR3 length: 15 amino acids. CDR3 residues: CASSLGTGGWETQYF. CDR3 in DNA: TGTGCTAGCAGCTTAGGGACAGGGGGCTGGGAGACCCAGTACTTC.

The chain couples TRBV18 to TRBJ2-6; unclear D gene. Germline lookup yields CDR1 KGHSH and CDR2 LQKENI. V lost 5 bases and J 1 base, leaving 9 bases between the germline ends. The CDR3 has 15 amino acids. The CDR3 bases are TGTGCCAGCTCAACGACAAAGTCTGGGGCCAACGTCCTGACTTTC. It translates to CASSTTKSGANVLTF.

In DNA form, the CDR3 reads TGTGCCAGCGGGGCGTCGCCAGGGGAGGCCTACGAGCAGTACTTC. It specifies CASGASPGEAYEQYF. The chain couples TRBV7-2 to TRBJ2-7, with D perhaps matching TRBD1 or TRBD2 (6 bases each). The CDR3 length is 15 residues. With 8 bases removed from V and 2 bases from J, the gap between germline ends came to 19 bases. The V gene's germline CDR1 is SGHTA and CDR2 FQGNSA.

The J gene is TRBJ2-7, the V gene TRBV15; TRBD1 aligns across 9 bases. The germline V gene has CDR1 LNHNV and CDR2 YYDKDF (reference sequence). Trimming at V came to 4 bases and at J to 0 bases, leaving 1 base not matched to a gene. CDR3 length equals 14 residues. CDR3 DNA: TGTGCCACCAGCAAGGGACAGGGCTCCTACGAGCAGTACTTC. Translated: CATSKGQGSYEQYF.

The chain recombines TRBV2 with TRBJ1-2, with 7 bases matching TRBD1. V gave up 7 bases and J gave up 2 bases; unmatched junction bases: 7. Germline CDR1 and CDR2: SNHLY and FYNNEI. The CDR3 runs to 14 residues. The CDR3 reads CASTGQEKNYGYTF. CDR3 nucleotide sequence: TGTGCCAGCACTGGACAGGAGAAAAACTATGGCTACACCTTC.

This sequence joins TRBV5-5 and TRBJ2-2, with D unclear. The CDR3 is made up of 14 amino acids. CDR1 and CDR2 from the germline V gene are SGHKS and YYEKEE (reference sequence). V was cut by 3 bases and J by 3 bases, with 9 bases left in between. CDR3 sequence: CASSSLIDTGELFF. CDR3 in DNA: TGTGCCAGCAGCTCATTAATTGACACCGGGGAGCTGTTTTTT.

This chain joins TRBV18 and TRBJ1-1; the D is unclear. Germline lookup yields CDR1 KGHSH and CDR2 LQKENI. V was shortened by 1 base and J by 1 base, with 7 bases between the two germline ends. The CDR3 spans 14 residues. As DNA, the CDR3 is TGTGCCAGCTCACCACAGGCCAAGAACACTGAAGCTTTCTTT. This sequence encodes CASSPQAKNTEAFF.

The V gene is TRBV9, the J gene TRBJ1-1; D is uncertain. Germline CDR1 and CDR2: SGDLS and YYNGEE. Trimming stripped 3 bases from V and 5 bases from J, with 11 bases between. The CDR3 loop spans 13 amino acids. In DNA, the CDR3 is TGTGCCAGCAGCGCACTAGGCGGGACTGAAGCTTTCTTT. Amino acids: CASSALGGTEAFF.

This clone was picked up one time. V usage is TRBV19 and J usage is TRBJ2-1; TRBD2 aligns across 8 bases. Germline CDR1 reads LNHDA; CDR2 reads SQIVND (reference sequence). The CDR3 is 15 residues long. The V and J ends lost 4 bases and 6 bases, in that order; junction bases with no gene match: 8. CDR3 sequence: CASSKGLAGSNEQFF. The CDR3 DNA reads TGTGCCAGTAGTAAGGGCCTAGCGGGTTCCAATGAGCAGTTCTTC.

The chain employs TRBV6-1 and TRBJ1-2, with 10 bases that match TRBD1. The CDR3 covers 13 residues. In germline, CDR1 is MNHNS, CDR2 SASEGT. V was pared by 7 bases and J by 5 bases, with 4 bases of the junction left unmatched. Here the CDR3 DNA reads TGTGCCAGCAAAAGGACAGGGGGATATGGCTACACCTTC. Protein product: CASKRTGGYGYTF.